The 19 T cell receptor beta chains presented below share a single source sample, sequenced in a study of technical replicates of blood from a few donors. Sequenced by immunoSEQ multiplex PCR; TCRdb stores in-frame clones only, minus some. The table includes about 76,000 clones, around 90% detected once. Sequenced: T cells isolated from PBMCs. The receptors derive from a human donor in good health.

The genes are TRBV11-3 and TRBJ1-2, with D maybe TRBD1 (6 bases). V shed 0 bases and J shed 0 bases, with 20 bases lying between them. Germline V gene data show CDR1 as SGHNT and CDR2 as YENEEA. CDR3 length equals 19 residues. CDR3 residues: CASSLEGGHDTVTNYGYTF. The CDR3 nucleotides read TGTGCCAGCAGCTTAGAAGGGGGACACGACACCGTCACTAACTATGGCTACACCTTC.

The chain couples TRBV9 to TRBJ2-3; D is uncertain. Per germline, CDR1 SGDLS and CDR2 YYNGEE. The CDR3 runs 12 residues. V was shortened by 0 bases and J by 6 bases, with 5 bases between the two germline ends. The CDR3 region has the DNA TGTGCCAGCAGCGTAGTCGGGGATACGCAGTATTTT. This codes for CASSVVGDTQYF.

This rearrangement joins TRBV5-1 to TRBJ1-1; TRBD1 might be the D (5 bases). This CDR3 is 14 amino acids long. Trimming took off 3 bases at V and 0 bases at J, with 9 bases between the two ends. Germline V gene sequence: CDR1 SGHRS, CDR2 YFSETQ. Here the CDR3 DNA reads TGCGCCAGCAGCTACGGGGGGGTGAACACTGAAGCTTTCTTT. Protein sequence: CASSYGGVNTEAFF.

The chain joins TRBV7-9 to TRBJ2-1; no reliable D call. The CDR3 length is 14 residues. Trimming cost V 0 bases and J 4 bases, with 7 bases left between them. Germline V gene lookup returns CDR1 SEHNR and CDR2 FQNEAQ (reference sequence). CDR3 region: CASSLAGRYNEQFF. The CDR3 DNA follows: TGTGCCAGCAGCTTAGCAGGCAGGTACAATGAGCAGTTCTTC.

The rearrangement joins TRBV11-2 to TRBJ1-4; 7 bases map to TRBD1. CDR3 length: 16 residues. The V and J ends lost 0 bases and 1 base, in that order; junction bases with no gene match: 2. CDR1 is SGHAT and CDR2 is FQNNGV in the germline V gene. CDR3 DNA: TGTGCCAGCAGCTTAGACAACAGGGGAACTAATGAAAAACTGTTTTTT. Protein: CASSLDNRGTNEKLFF.

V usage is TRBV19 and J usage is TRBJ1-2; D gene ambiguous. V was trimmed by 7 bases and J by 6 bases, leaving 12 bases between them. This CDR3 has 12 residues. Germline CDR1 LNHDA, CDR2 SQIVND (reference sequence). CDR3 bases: TGTGCCAGTACTACCACCGCTAATGGCTACACCTTC. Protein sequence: CASTTTANGYTF.

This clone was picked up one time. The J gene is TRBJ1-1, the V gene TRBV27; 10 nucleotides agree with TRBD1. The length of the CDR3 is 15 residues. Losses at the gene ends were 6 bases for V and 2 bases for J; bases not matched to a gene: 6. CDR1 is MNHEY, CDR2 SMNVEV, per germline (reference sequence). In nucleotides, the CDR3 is TGTGCCAGCAGACGACAGGGGGCGGGCAACACTGAAGCTTTCTTT. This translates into CASRRQGAGNTEAFF.

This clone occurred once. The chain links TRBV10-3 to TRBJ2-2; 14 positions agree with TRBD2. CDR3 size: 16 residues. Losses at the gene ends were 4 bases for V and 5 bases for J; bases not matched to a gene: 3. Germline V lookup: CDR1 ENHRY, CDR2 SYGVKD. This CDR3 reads CAISGLAGGETGELFF. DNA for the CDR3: TGTGCCATCAGTGGACTAGCGGGAGGGGAGACCGGGGAGCTGTTTTTT.

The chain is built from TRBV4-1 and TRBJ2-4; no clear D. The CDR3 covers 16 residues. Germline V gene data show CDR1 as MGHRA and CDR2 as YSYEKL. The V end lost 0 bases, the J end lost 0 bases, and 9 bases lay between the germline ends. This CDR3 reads CASSQDQPGAKNIQYF. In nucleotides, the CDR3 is TGCGCCAGCAGCCAAGATCAACCGGGAGCCAAAAACATTCAGTACTTC.

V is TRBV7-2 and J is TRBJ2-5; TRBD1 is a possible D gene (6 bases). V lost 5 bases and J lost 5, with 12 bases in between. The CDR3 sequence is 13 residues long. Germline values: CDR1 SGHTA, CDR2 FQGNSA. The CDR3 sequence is CASSQGFSETQYF. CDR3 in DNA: TGTGCCAGCAGCCAGGGGTTTTCGGAGACCCAGTACTTC.

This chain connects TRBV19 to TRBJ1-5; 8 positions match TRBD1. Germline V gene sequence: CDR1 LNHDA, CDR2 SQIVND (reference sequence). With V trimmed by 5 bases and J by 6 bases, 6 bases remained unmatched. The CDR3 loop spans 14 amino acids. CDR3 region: CASSGQGVSQPQHF. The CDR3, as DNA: TGTGCCAGTAGTGGACAGGGAGTGAGTCAGCCCCAGCATTTT.

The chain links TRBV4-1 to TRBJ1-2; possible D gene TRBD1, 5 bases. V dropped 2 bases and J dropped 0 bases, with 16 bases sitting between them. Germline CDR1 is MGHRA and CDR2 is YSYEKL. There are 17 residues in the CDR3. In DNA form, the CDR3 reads TGCGCCAGCAGCCAACGGAGGGGTTGGGGTTCTAACTATGGCTACACCTTC. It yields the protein CASSQRRGWGSNYGYTF.

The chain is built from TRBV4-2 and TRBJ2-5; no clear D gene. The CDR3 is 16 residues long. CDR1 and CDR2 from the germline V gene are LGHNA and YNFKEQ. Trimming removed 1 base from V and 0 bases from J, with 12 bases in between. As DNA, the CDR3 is TGTGCCAGCAGCCAAGTCCAATCACAGTACCAAGAGACCCAGTACTTC. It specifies CASSQVQSQYQETQYF.

CDR3 amino acids: CASSGQGSGANVLTF. The CDR3 DNA follows: TGCGCCAGCAGTGGACAGGGGTCTGGGGCCAACGTCCTGACTTTC. The gene calls are TRBV10-2 and TRBJ2-6; 8 nucleotides align to TRBD1. This CDR3 comprises 15 residues. Germline lookup yields CDR1 WSHSY and CDR2 SAAADI. The V gene end was trimmed by 4 bases and the J gene end by 1 base; junction bases not matched to a gene: 0.

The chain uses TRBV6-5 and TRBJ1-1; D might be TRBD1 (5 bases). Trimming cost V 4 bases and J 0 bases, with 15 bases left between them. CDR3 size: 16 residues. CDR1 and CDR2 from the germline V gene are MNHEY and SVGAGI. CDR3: CASSSTSGLMNTEAFF. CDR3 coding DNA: TGTGCCAGCAGTTCTACCTCGGGACTCATGAACACTGAAGCTTTCTTT.

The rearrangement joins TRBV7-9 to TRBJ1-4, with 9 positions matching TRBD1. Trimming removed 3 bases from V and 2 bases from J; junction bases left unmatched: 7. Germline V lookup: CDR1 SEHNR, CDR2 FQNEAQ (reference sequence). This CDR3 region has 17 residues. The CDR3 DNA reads TGTGCCAGCAGCTTGGGACAGGGCGGTGGTACTAATGAAAAACTGTTTTTT. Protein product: CASSLGQGGGTNEKLFF.

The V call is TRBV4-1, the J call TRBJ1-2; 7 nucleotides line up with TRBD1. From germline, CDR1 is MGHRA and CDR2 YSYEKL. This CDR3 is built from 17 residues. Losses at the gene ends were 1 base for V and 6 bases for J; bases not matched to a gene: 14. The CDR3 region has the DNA TGCGCCAGCAGCCAAGTGAGCGGAAGACAGGGACCCGATGGCTACACCTTC. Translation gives CASSQVSGRQGPDGYTF.

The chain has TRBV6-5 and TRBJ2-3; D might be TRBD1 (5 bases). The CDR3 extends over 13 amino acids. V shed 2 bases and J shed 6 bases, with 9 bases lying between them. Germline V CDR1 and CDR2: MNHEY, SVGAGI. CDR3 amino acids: CASSYRGRDTQYF. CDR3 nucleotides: TGTGCCAGCAGTTACAGGGGTCGGGATACGCAGTATTTT.

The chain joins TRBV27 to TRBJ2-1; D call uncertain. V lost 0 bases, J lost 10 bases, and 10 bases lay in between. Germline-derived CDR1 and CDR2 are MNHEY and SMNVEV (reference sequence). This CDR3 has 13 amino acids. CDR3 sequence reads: CASSLSLTREQFF. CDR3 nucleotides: TGTGCCAGCAGTTTATCCCTTACCCGGGAGCAGTTCTTC.